Following are 3 T cell receptor beta chains from one sample sequenced in a study of Graves' ophthalmopathy and Graves' hyperthyroidism. RNA transcripts yielded amplified TCR beta CDR3 regions. Following a first-round RT-PCR that used HTBI primers, a second-round multiplex PCR was carried out. Each CDR3 protein gets one entry after TCRdb re-called the multiplex PCR reads with MiXCR. This sample has 340,000 or so distinct CDR3 sequences, with 17% found just once. Sequencing was carried out using peripheral blood. The origin of the receptors is an adult man with Graves' ophthalmopathy.

Many counts were recorded for this clonotype. The chain links TRBV7-2 to TRBJ1-1; no reliable D call. Germline V gives CDR1 SGHTA, CDR2 FQGNSA. The CDR3 is 15 amino acids. V was trimmed by 3 bases and J by 0 bases, leaving 11 bases between them. DNA of the CDR3: TGTGCCAGCAGCTTTCAGGCGGTGGTGAACACTGAAGCTTTCTTT. As protein: CASSFQAVVNTEAFF.

This clonotype was observed at least ten times. The chain employs TRBV19 and TRBJ2-7; 9 nucleotides align to TRBD1. J lost 0 bases, V lost 9 bases, and 9 bases had no gene match. CDR3 length: 15 residues. The germline V gene has CDR1 LNHDA and CDR2 SQIVND (reference sequence). The CDR3, as DNA: TGTGCCAGCAGTCCAGGGACAGGGAGCTCCTACGAGCAGTACTTC. Translated, it gives CASSPGTGSSYEQYF.

In this sample, this clonotype turned up many times. V and J are TRBV5-1 and TRBJ2-5; 8 bases align to TRBD1. The germline V gene encodes CDR1 SGHRS and CDR2 YFSETQ. The CDR3 extends over 16 amino acids. After removal of 0 bases from V and 2 bases from J, the junction contained 6 bases not matched to a gene. CDR3 in DNA: TGCGCCAGCAGCTTGGTTGGGACAGGAGAACAAGAGACCCAGTACTTC. Protein product: CASSLVGTGEQETQYF.